Sequencing of this TCR beta chain was carried out in a study of cytomegalovirus exposure and HLA in healthy donors. CDR3 length equals 16 residues. Per the germline V gene, CDR1 is SGHAT and CDR2 is FQNNGV. The V end was cut by 4 bases, the J end by 4 bases, with 19 bases between. The PCR contained 60 Vbeta and 13 Jbeta primers. The authors' processing: About 88 million unique TCR beta chains, 10 million to 13 million of them shared, were counted by a later analysis. TCRdb keeps only in-frame clones here, not all; method: immunoSEQ multiplex PCR. The V and J calls and clone size were taken over from that table, and D and trimming were inferred from the DNA. The sample lists around 150,000 clones, 65% to 85% occurring once.

Source material: PBMCs. The chain recombines TRBV11-2 with TRBJ1-2, with D perhaps matching TRBD1 (6 bases). The receptor's source is a man aged 50-60 years in good health and CMV-seronegative. The CDR3: CASSSLEGDRPYGYTF. The DNA of the CDR3 is TGTGCCAGCAGCTCCCTAGAGGGGGACCGGCCCTATGGCTACACCTTC.